The rows below give T cell receptor beta chains drawn from one sample of a study of monozygotic twins with inflammatory bowel disease. TCRdb reprocessed the 5' RACE reads and stores each CDR3 protein as one record, lacking DNA. In all, the sample yields 300,000 to 400,000 distinct CDR3 sequences. Material: blood. Source of these receptors: a human donor with ulcerative colitis or Crohn's disease, or a healthy co-twin of an affected twin (not recorded which). CDR3s include the opening cysteine and the closing phenylalanine or tryptophan.

j_call v_call cdr3_aa
TRBJ2-2 TRBV4-3 CASSQDVPRATNTGELFF
TRBJ2-1 TRBV7-2 CASSSPRDRFYNEQFF
TRBJ1-4 TRBV25-1 CASSPRGGGEKLFF
TRBJ1-4 TRBV7-2 CASSSLPEGNEKLFF
TRBJ2-7 TRBV7-8 CASSFPDRGPYEQYF
TRBJ2-3 TRBV20-1 CSAPARGRTDTQYF
TRBJ1-2 TRBV20-1 CSARDRQGRDYGYTF
TRBJ2-7 TRBV20-1 CSARGGTSYEQYF
TRBJ1-2 TRBV4-3 CASRSENGYTF
TRBJ1-1 TRBV12-3/TRBV12-4 CASSPRTGIGNSEAFF
TRBJ2-2 TRBV29-1 CSVFEGGYTGELFF
TRBJ2-2 TRBV5-1 CASRVGTGAGELFF
TRBJ2-1 TRBV9 CASSVQGLANEQFF
TRBJ2-1 TRBV4-3 CASSHGAGVNEQFF
TRBJ2-5 TRBV5-1 CASSTQVAGEETQYF
TRBJ2-7 TRBV4-3 CASSQDEEASPYEQYF
TRBJ1-1 TRBV4-3 CASSPGGGGTEAFF
TRBJ2-1 TRBV7-8 CASSLVRGQQFF
TRBJ2-5 TRBV12-3/TRBV12-4 CASTLDRGETQYF
TRBJ2-3 TRBV5-1 CASSFLGIGMTDTQYF
TRBJ2-5 TRBV27 CASSARTSGLPQETQYF
TRBJ2-2 TRBV5-1 CASSPLQAANTGELFF
TRBJ1-2 TRBV3-1 CASSQAPGGLFGYTF
TRBJ2-7 TRBV6-5 CASSDSGGPYEQYF
TRBJ1-4 TRBV6-1 CASSEAGISNEKLFF
TRBJ2-3 TRBV20-1 CSAEGLAGVIDTQYF
TRBJ2-7 TRBV7-9 CASSIGGAVYEQYF
TRBJ2-7 TRBV27 CASSSRDQLYEQYF
TRBJ2-2 TRBV7-9 CASSETGQATGELFF
TRBJ2-5 TRBV6-2/TRBV6-3 CASSYSAERVETQYF
TRBJ1-5 TRBV20-1 CSARDSQHVGPQHF
TRBJ2-7 TRBV18 CASSPQVRGGQYF
TRBJ1-6 TRBV4-3 CASQGGNSPLHF
TRBJ2-3 TRBV24-1 CATSVAASPDTQYF
TRBJ2-1 TRBV27 CASSFAGGLEQFF
TRBJ2-7 TRBV5-1 CASSTGLAEEEYF
TRBJ1-4 TRBV4-2 CASSQEVGPIVSQTNEKLFF
TRBJ1-4 TRBV9 CASSVEGSANEKLFF
TRBJ1-1 TRBV6-1 CASSGRGTGSTEAFF
TRBJ2-4 TRBV12-3/TRBV12-4 CASSFSGTQKNIQYF
TRBJ1-6 TRBV6-1 CASSLRGVGNSPLHF
TRBJ2-7 TRBV5-4 CASSSGGEESYEQYF
TRBJ1-3 TRBV4-3 CASSQGTGKSGNTIYF
TRBJ2-7 TRBV12-3/TRBV12-4 CASQTGSDYEQYF
TRBJ2-3 TRBV25-1 CASSEGGVADTQYF
TRBJ2-5 TRBV12-3/TRBV12-4 CASSLRRTGETQYF
TRBJ1-1 TRBV5-1 CASSLTYRGGTEAFF
TRBJ2-7 TRBV7-6 CASSLMGSYEQYF
TRBJ1-5 TRBV18 CASSPRTGFNQPQHF
TRBJ1-1 TRBV12-5 CASGITGGPNTEAFF
TRBJ2-2 TRBV20-1 CSAYLAGGPRTGELFF
TRBJ2-2 TRBV6-4 CASSDKGTTGELFF
TRBJ1-2 TRBV18 CASSPRAELDGYTF
TRBJ2-1 TRBV19 CASSIMTHAANEQFF
TRBJ2-3 TRBV5-1 CASSLGLAGDTDTQYF
TRBJ1-2 TRBV5-5 CASSPKNQGARSYGYTF